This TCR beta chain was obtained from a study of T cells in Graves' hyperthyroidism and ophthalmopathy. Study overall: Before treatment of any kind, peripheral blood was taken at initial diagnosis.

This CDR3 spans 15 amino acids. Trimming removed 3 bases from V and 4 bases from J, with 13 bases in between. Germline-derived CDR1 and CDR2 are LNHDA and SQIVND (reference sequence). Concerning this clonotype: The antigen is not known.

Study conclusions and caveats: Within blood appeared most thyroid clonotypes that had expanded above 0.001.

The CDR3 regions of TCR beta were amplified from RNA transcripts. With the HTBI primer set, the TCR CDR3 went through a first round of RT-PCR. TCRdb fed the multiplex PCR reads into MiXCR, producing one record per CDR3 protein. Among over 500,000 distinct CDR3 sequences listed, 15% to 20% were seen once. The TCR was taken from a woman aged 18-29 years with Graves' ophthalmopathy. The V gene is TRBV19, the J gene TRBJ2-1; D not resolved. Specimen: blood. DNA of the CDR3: TGTGCCAGTAGTATTTCGACCTGGCCGTACAATGAGCAGTTCTTC. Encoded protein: CASSISTWPYNEQFF.